The TCR beta chain described here comes from a study of T cell responses to AZD1222 COVID-19 vaccine. Whole-study results and caveats: Targeting of unmutated variant regions was reportedly seen in nearly half of spike-specific TCRs. The donor group comprised mostly white British people and more females; the analysis possibly underestimated clonal diversity. Only a handful of AZD1222 recipients, roughly six in all, had baseline seropositivity.

Data came from immunoSEQ multiplex PCR; TCRdb stores just in-frame clones and leaves some out. This table has some 82,000 clones, approximately 90% appearing once. Comment on this clone: Its antigen is not known.

Trimming took off 0 bases at V and 10 bases at J, with 19 bases between the two ends. The CDR3 spans 17 residues. Germline V gives CDR1 SGHVS, CDR2 FQNEAQ. The chain employs TRBV7-8 and TRBJ1-6; a possible D gene is TRBD1 (5 bases). This clonotype was obtained from an adult in good health. Sequencing used peripheral blood, obtained on day 0 of AZD1222 vaccination. The CDR3 here is CASSLALAGLGKSPLHF. Here the CDR3 DNA reads TGTGCCAGCAGCTTAGCGCTTGCAGGGTTGGGAAAATCACCCCTCCACTTT.